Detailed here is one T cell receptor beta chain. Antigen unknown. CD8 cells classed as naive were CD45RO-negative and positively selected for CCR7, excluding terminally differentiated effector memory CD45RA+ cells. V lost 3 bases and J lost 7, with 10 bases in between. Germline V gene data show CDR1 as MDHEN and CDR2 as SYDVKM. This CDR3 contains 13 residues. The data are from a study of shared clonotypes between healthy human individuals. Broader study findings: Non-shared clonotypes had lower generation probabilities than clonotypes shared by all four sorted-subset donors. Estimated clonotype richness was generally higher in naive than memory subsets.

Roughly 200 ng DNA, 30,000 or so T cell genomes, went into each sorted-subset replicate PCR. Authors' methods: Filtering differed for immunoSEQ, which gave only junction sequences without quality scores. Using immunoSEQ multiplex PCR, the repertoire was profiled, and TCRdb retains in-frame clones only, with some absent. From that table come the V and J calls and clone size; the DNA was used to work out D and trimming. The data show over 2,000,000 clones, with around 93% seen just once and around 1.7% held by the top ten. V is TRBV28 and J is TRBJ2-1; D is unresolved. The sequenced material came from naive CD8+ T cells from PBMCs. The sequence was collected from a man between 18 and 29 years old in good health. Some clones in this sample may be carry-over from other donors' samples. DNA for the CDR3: TGTGCCAGCAGTTTCGGCCCCGCGAATGAGCAGTTCTTC. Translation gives CASSFGPANEQFF.